The 3 T cell receptor beta chains below come from one sample, sequenced in a study of cytomegalovirus exposure and HLA in healthy donors (dated 2017 in TCRdb). The receptor library was made with the immunoSEQ multiplex PCR assay. For the multiplex PCR, a mixture combining 60 forward primers for TCR Vbeta segments and 13 reverse primers for TCR Jbeta segments was used. Not all clones reach the TCRdb copy of this immuneACCESS table, which keeps in-frame sequences only. Checked studies attribute under half of the gap to unresolved V genes and leave the rest unexplained. The sample table lists 90,000 to 120,000 clones, 77% of them with a count of one. Around 4% of the sample lies in the top ten. Sequencing was carried out using PBMCs. The receptors derive from a male donor in good health and CMV-seronegative.

The chain links TRBV6-6 to TRBJ2-1; the D gene is possibly TRBD2 (5 bases). Trimming cost V 4 bases and J 7 bases, with 8 bases left between them. The germline gives CDR1 MNHNY, CDR2 SVGAGI (reference sequence). This CDR3 is built from 12 residues. The CDR3 nucleotides read TGTGCCAGCAGTTTCGGACTGAATGAGCAGTTCTTC. Translation gives CASSFGLNEQFF.

In this sample, this clone turned up once. This chain uses TRBV4-2 with TRBJ2-7; D not certain. V was shortened by 1 base and J by 1 base, with 17 bases between the two germline ends. This CDR3 has 17 residues. The germline V gene has CDR1 LGHNA and CDR2 YNFKEQ. CDR3 in DNA: TGTGCCAGCAGCCAAGCCGGTGTAGAGGTCCTTTCCTACGAGCAGTACTTC. Its protein is CASSQAGVEVLSYEQYF.

This clone was counted a few times. Germline and junction disagree at one end, which may indicate a read error. This sequence joins TRBV30 and TRBJ2-2, with 9 bases identical to TRBD2. The CDR3 loop spans 17 amino acids. CDR1 is GTSNPN, CDR2 SVGIG, per germline (reference sequence). The CDR3 DNA reads TGTGCCTGGAGTTTGGGGCTTGGACTAGCGAAGACCGGGGAGCTGTTTTTT. Its translation is CAWSLGLGLAKTGELFF.